This entry is about one T cell receptor beta chain. Its antigen remains unidentified. The sample belongs to a study of OX40 agonist ivuxolimab in advanced cancers. This CDR3 spans 13 amino acids. Looked up from germline, CDR1 is GTSNPN and CDR2 is SVGIG (reference sequence). Trimming removed 0 bases at V and 2 bases at J, with 7 bases between. Study results and limitations: CD4+ and CD8+ blood T cells expanded clonally by week 6 at 0.1 to 3.0 mg/kg. Expanded peripheral T cell antigen specificity was not determined.

The table came from immunoSEQ multiplex PCR; TCRdb's copy has only in-frame clones and leaves some out. The sample consists of about 73,000 clones, roughly 90% of them appearing once. The sequencing used CD4+ or CD8+ T cells sorted from blood, collected in a trial of the OX40 agonist ivuxolimab. The TCR sequence derives from an adult with an advanced solid tumor such as melanoma, head and neck, liver or kidney cancer. This chain joins TRBV30 and TRBJ1-1, with D tentatively TRBD1 (5 bases). The CDR3 bases are TGTGCCTGGAGTGTGGACACAAACACTGAAGCTTTCTTT. Its protein is CAWSVDTNTEAFF.